The 12 T cell receptor beta chains below all came from one sample that was sequenced in a study of cytomegalovirus exposure and HLA in healthy donors. The PCR contained 60 Vbeta and 13 Jbeta primers. TCRdb's table, derived via immunoSEQ multiplex PCR, lists solely in-frame clones and lacks some. Of approximately 100,000 clones in the sample, 75% were seen once. Sequencing was done on a sample of PBMCs. These receptors all come from a woman aged 18-35 years in good health and CMV-seropositive.

This sequence joins TRBV7-9 and TRBJ1-6; tentative D call: TRBD1 (5 bases). V was cut by 7 bases and J by 9 bases, with 16 bases left in between. CDR1 is SEHNR, CDR2 FQNEAQ, per germline (reference sequence). This CDR3 is built from 14 residues. CDR3 sequence (DNA): TGTGCCAGCACTAAGGACACCCAGGCTTCACCCCTCCACTTT. It is translated as CASTKDTQASPLHF.

This chain links TRBV13 with TRBJ2-7; 7 bases are shared with TRBD1. The CDR3 has 14 amino acids. Germline CDR1 reads PRHDT; CDR2 reads FYEKMQ (reference sequence). Trimming cost V 5 bases and J 2 bases; bases outside gene matches: 6. CDR3 sequence reads: CASSPRQGAYEQYF. CDR3 nucleotide sequence: TGTGCCAGCAGCCCAAGACAGGGAGCCTACGAGCAGTACTTC.

V gene TRBV30 combines with J gene TRBJ2-2, with D perhaps TRBD1 (5 bases). V lost 0 bases and J 6 bases, leaving 14 bases between the germline ends. The CDR3 has 15 residues. Germline V lookup: CDR1 GTSNPN, CDR2 SVGIG (reference sequence). Written as DNA, the CDR3 is TGTGCCTGGAGTGTTGCCAGGGATTTCGCCGGGGAGCTGTTTTTT. It is translated as CAWSVARDFAGELFF.

The rearrangement uses TRBV28 and TRBJ1-2, with TRBD1 matching over 7 bases. The CDR3 is made up of 13 amino acids. Trimming cost V 5 bases and J 4 bases; bases outside gene matches: 4. The germline CDR1 and CDR2 sequences are MDHEN and SYDVKM. The CDR3 reads CASSPGTVYGYTF. For the CDR3, the DNA is TGTGCCAGCAGTCCGGGGACAGTCTATGGCTACACCTTC.

The chain combines TRBV5-4 with TRBJ2-2; 12 bases agree with TRBD2. V trimming: 3 bases; J trimming: 6 bases; junction bases outside the gene matches: 3. The CDR3 length is 15 residues. The germline V gene encodes CDR1 SGHNT and CDR2 YYREEE (reference sequence). In nucleotides, the CDR3 is TGTGCCAGCAGCTCAGGACTAGCGGGACCCGGGGAGCTGTTTTTT. Its translation: CASSSGLAGPGELFF.

Only one count was recorded for this clone. The chain carries TRBV4-3 and TRBJ2-7; 13 bases are shared with TRBD2. Germline V gives CDR1 LGHNA, CDR2 YSLEER. CDR3 length equals 17 residues. The junction had 8 bases not matched to a gene; V was cut back by 1 base and J by 5 bases. CDR3 in DNA: TGCGCCAGCAGCCAAGCCCTCCTGGGGACTAGCGGGAACGAGCAGTACTTC. It yields the protein CASSQALLGTSGNEQYF.

This clone was seen a few times. The chain recombines TRBV4-1 with TRBJ2-1, with a tentative D call TRBD1 (6 bases). Germline V CDR1 and CDR2: MGHRA, YSYEKL. Deletions cut 4 bases from V and 4 bases from J, with 11 bases between. The CDR3 runs to 14 residues. Written as DNA, the CDR3 is TGCGCCAGCAGCCCTCTAGGGACATACAATGAGCAGTTCTTC. This codes for CASSPLGTYNEQFF.

The chain uses TRBV29-1 and TRBJ2-2; TRBD2 aligns across 7 bases. The CDR3 spans 17 residues. V shed 0 bases and J 4 bases; nucleotides not matched to a gene: 11. Germline CDR1 SQVTM, CDR2 ANQGSEA. The CDR3 protein is CSVEEATSKRATGELFF. In DNA form, the CDR3 reads TGCAGCGTTGAAGAGGCGACTAGCAAACGAGCCACCGGGGAGCTGTTTTTT.

The rearrangement links TRBV28 to TRBJ1-2; 7 nucleotides align to TRBD1. CDR3 size: 13 residues. Germline V gene sequence: CDR1 MDHEN, CDR2 SYDVKM. V was clipped by 7 bases and J by 4 bases; unmatched bases: 6. The CDR3 coding sequence is TGTGCCAGCACGCAACAGGGGTCCTATGGCTACACCTTC. Amino acids: CASTQQGSYGYTF.

This rearrangement joins TRBV7-9 to TRBJ2-2, with D perhaps TRBD2 (5 bases). CDR3 length: 16 residues. CDR1 and CDR2 from the germline V gene are SEHNR and FQNEAQ (reference sequence). V lost 1 base and J lost 1, with 10 bases in between. CDR3 amino acids: CASSLDHGMNTGELFF. CDR3 DNA sequence: TGTGCCAGCAGCTTAGACCACGGGATGAACACCGGGGAGCTGTTTTTT.

This clone was recorded only once. The V call is TRBV6-1, the J call TRBJ2-7, with 7 bases identical to TRBD1. Looked up from germline, CDR1 is MNHNS and CDR2 is SASEGT. After removal of 5 bases from V and 6 bases from J, the junction contained 4 bases not matched to a gene. CDR3 length equals 12 residues. CDR3 sequence: CASSKTGLEQYF. CDR3 nucleotide sequence: TGTGCCAGCAGTAAGACAGGGCTCGAGCAGTACTTC.

The sample holds a few counts of this clone. The chain combines TRBV6-5 with TRBJ2-1, with a possible D match to TRBD2 (6 bases). CDR1 is MNHEY, CDR2 SVGAGI, per germline. There are 15 residues in the CDR3. Between the trimmed V and J ends, which lost 3 bases and 9 bases, there was a span of 18 bases. CDR3 DNA sequence: TGTGCCAGCAGTTATGCGCGGGACCAGACCGGTGAGCAGTTCTTC. Translated, it gives CASSYARDQTGEQFF.